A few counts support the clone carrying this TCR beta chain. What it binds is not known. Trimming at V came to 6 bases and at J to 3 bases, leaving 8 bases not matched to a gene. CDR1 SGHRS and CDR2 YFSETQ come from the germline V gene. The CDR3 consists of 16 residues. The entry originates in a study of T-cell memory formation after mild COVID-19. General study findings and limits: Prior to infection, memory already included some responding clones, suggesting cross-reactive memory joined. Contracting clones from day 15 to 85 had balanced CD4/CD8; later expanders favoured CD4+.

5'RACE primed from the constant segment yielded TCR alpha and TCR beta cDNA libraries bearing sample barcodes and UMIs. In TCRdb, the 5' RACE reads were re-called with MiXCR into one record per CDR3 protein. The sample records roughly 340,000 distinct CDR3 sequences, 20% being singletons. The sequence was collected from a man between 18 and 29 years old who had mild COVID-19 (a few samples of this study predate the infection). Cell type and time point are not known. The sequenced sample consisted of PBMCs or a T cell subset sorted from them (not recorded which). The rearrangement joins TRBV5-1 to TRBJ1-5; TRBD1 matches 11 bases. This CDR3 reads CASKEGTGGSNQPQHF. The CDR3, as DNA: TGCGCCAGCAAAGAGGGGACAGGGGGTTCCAATCAGCCCCAGCATTTT.